This T cell receptor beta chain is from a study of shared clonotypes between healthy human individuals. V lost 3 bases, J lost 5 bases, and 17 bases lay in between. Germline V gene sequence: CDR1 SGHNT, CDR2 YYREEE (reference sequence). This CDR3 contains 15 residues. The method was immunoSEQ multiplex PCR; TCRdb's version includes in-frame clones alone and lacks a portion of them. The top ten hold 0.36% of the sample, which has some 2.4 million clones, 80% to 95% seen once. This receptor was obtained from a man between 18 and 29 years old in good health. Some clones in this sample may be carry-over from other donors' samples. V and J are TRBV5-4 and TRBJ1-2; possibly TRBD1 for D (5 bases). Sequenced sample: naive CD4+ T cells from PBMCs. Regarding subset: CD45RA+ positively selected. As DNA, the CDR3 is TGTGCCAGCAGCTCCGCCGGGGGGATGGGGTATGGCTACACCTTC. It encodes CASSSAGGMGYGYTF. The complete variable domain, with remaining parts taken from reference TRBV5-4 and TRBJ1-2, reads ETGVTQSPTHLIKTRGQQVTLRCSSQSGHNTVSWYQQALGQGPQFIFQYYREEENGRGNFPPRFSGLQFPNYSSELNVNALELDDSALYLCASSSAGGMGYGYTFGSGTRLTVV.